Each of the 27 T cell receptor beta chains below was sequenced from the same sample in a study of cytomegalovirus exposure and HLA in healthy donors. Amplification used 60 Vbeta primers and 13 Jbeta primers. Produced via immunoSEQ multiplex PCR; TCRdb's table is partial and in-frame only. Among around 110,000 clones listed, 79% were seen once. The sequenced sample consisted of PBMCs. These receptors all stem from a man aged 25-40 years in good health and CMV-seropositive.

The gene calls are TRBV16 and TRBJ2-4; 9 bases line up with TRBD1. The CDR3 is 14 residues long. CDR1 KGHSY and CDR2 FQNENV come from the germline V gene. Unmatched junction bases numbered 6, after V lost 5 bases and J lost 7 bases. The CDR3 region is CASSIGQGYNIQYF. CDR3 bases: TGTGCCAGCAGCATCGGACAGGGGTATAACATTCAGTACTTC.

The gene calls are TRBV4-3 and TRBJ2-5; 13 bases map to TRBD2. Germline lookup yields CDR1 LGHNA and CDR2 YSLEER. This CDR3 region has 16 residues. After removal of 3 bases from V and 4 bases from J, the junction contained 5 bases not matched to a gene. The CDR3 DNA is TGCGCCAGCAGCCATGGACTAGCGGGAGTCACAGAGACCCAGTACTTC. It specifies CASSHGLAGVTETQYF.

V and J are TRBV18 and TRBJ1-1, with D possibly being TRBD1 (6 bases). Germline loops: CDR1 KGHSH, CDR2 LQKENI. The V and J ends lost 2 bases and 6 bases respectively, with 13 bases between them. This CDR3 region has 14 residues. CDR3 nucleotide sequence: TGTGCCAGCTCACCAAGAACAGGGCGCTCTGAAGCTTTCTTT. Protein product: CASSPRTGRSEAFF. Full variable domain (outside the CDR3, taken from reference TRBV18 and TRBJ1-1): NAGVMQNPRHLVRRRGQEARLRCSPMKGHSHVYWYRQLPEEGLKFMVYLQKENIIDESGMPKERFSAEFPKEGPSILRIQQVVRGDSAAYFCASSPRTGRSEAFFGQGTRLTVV.

The CDR3 reads CASSSTGRGGGGYGYTF. Written as DNA, the CDR3 is TGTGCCAGCAGCTCAACAGGGCGAGGAGGGGGAGGGTATGGCTACACCTTC. The rearrangement uses TRBV28 and TRBJ1-2; perhaps TRBD1 as D (6 bases). Looked up from germline, CDR1 is MDHEN and CDR2 is SYDVKM. The V gene lost 6 bases and the J gene lost 5 bases, with 25 bases spanning the gap. The CDR3 totals 17 residues.

This chain links TRBV6-5 with TRBJ1-5; D remains unclear. V shed 5 bases and J shed 4 bases, with 9 bases lying between them. The CDR3 loop spans 13 amino acids. Germline values: CDR1 MNHEY, CDR2 SVGAGI. The CDR3 sequence: CASSPFINQPQHF. The CDR3 DNA reads TGTGCCAGCAGTCCATTCATTAATCAGCCCCAGCATTTT.

This clone was observed a handful of times. The DNA for the CDR3 is TGCAGCGTTGACCAGGGACAGGGGTTTTACGAGCAGTACTTC. Translating it yields CSVDQGQGFYEQYF. The V call is TRBV29-1, the J call TRBJ2-7, with TRBD1 matching 10 bases. This CDR3 contains 14 residues. J was trimmed by 4 bases and V by 3 bases; bases with no gene match: 6. CDR1 and CDR2 (germline): SQVTM, ANQGSEA.

This rearrangement joins TRBV5-1 to TRBJ2-2, with 7 nucleotides matching TRBD1. J gave up 1 base and V 4 bases, and 10 bases lay outside the gene matches. The CDR3 is 17 residues long. Germline CDR1 SGHRS, CDR2 YFSETQ. DNA of the CDR3: TGCGCCAGCAGCGTAACAGGGGTTCTTGTGAACACCGGGGAGCTGTTTTTT. Translation: CASSVTGVLVNTGELFF.

The CDR3 nucleotides are TGCGCCAGCAGCCAAGTGGGCGGGGGTTACGCGGAGACCCAGTACTTC. As protein: CASSQVGGGYAETQYF. The chain carries TRBV4-1 and TRBJ2-5; 7 bases align to TRBD2. The V gene end was trimmed by 1 base and the J gene end by 5 bases; junction bases not matched to a gene: 10. CDR3 length: 16 amino acids. Looked up from germline, CDR1 is MGHRA and CDR2 is YSYEKL.

The chain recombines TRBV5-1 with TRBJ2-2; TRBD2 matches 12 bases. The trim removed 5 bases at V and 4 bases at J, leaving 3 bases unmatched. This CDR3 has 15 amino acids. The V gene's germline CDR1 is SGHRS and CDR2 YFSETQ. In nucleotides, the CDR3 is TGCGCCAGCAGATTGACTAGCGGGGGCACCGGGGAGCTGTTTTTT. This encodes CASRLTSGGTGELFF.

The J gene is TRBJ2-5, the V gene TRBV19; 8 bases are shared with TRBD1. The assigned J gene may be wrong: the sequence end matches TRBJ2-7 better. Germline loops: CDR1 LNHDA, CDR2 SQIVND (reference sequence). The CDR3 totals 15 residues. The CDR3 reads CASSFRTGTHYEQYF. CDR3 DNA sequence: TGTGCCAGTAGTTTCCGGACAGGGACCCATTACGAGCAGTACTTC.

The chain combines TRBV23-1 with TRBJ2-1; D unresolved. TRBV23-1 is an open reading frame, and its role is uncertain. The V and J ends lost 0 bases and 2 bases respectively, with 20 bases between them. This CDR3 comprises 19 residues. The DNA for the CDR3 is TGCGCCAGCAGTCAATCGAGCCCACAGTCCGAGACAACCTACAATGAGCAGTTCTTC. Translated: CASSQSSPQSETTYNEQFF.

V gene TRBV7-9 combines with J gene TRBJ2-5; tentative D call: TRBD2 (5 bases). Trimming left V 2 bases short and J 4 bases short, with 8 bases between. From germline, CDR1 is SEHNR and CDR2 FQNEAQ (reference sequence). The CDR3 totals 13 residues. Here the CDR3 DNA reads TGTGCCAGCAGCTTATCGGGGATAGAGACCCAGTACTTC. Its protein is CASSLSGIETQYF.

This chain joins TRBV19 and TRBJ1-1; 9 bases align to TRBD1. The CDR3 is 16 residues long. CDR1 is LNHDA, CDR2 SQIVND, per germline (reference sequence). V lost 6 bases, J lost 10 bases, and 18 bases stayed unmatched. CDR3 amino acids: CASSLTPGQGRGAAFF. CDR3 nucleotide sequence: TGTGCCAGTAGCCTTACTCCGGGACAGGGACGAGGGGCAGCTTTCTTT.

The chain combines TRBV10-3 with TRBJ1-1, with D perhaps TRBD1 (5 bases). From germline, CDR1 is ENHRY and CDR2 SYGVKD. This CDR3 is built from 17 residues. Trimming stripped 6 bases from V and 0 bases from J, with 20 bases between. In DNA, the CDR3 is TGTGCCATCAGCCAAAACCCGGGACGGACTATGAACACTGAAGCTTTCTTT. It translates to CAISQNPGRTMNTEAFF.

The rearrangement links TRBV7-3 to TRBJ2-7; the D is unclear. The CDR3 has 13 residues. V gave up 2 bases and J gave up 3 bases, with 8 bases separating them. CDR1 and CDR2 from the germline V gene are SGHTA and FQGTGA. CDR3 in amino acids: CASSLSSGYEQYF. Written as DNA, the CDR3 is TGTGCCAGCAGCTTATCATCGGGCTACGAGCAGTACTTC.

The chain has TRBV7-2 and TRBJ2-1, with D possibly TRBD1 on 5 matching bases. CDR3 length: 14 residues. The V gene lost 5 bases and the J gene lost 10 bases, with 18 bases spanning the gap. CDR1 and CDR2 (germline): SGHTA, FQGNSA. CDR3 nucleotide sequence: TGTGCCAGCAGCGTCCGACTCACGAAGGGGGAGCAGTTCTTC. This translates into CASSVRLTKGEQFF.

The V and J genes are TRBV10-3 and TRBJ1-4; D remains ambiguous. The CDR3 has 14 residues. Germline loops: CDR1 ENHRY, CDR2 SYGVKD. V was pared by 0 bases and J by 6 bases, with 8 bases between. The chain's CDR3 is CAISESGAHEKLFF. DNA for the CDR3: TGTGCCATCAGTGAGTCGGGAGCTCATGAAAAACTGTTTTTT.

The V call is TRBV6-1, the J call TRBJ2-7; 10 bases line up with TRBD1. The CDR3 runs to 14 residues. V lost 5 bases and J lost 5; bases outside the gene matches: 6. Germline V CDR1 and CDR2: MNHNS, SASEGT. The CDR3 coding sequence is TGTGCCAGCAGTAGGGACAGGGGCAACCACGAGCAGTACTTC. Translated, it gives CASSRDRGNHEQYF.

The rearrangement uses TRBV27 and TRBJ2-1; 7 bases line up with TRBD2. The CDR3 extends over 17 amino acids. The germline V gene encodes CDR1 MNHEY and CDR2 SMNVEV (reference sequence). Germline trimming cut 3 bases from V and 6 bases from J; bases unmatched to any gene: 14. The CDR3 protein is CASSFGGTFQTPNEQFF. The CDR3 DNA is TGTGCCAGCAGTTTCGGGGGGACCTTTCAAACCCCCAATGAGCAGTTCTTC.

This clone showed up just once. This chain uses TRBV9 with TRBJ2-2, with 7 bases identical to TRBD1. V was clipped by 1 base and J by 2 bases; unmatched bases: 8. The CDR3 loop spans 17 amino acids. The V gene's germline CDR1 is SGDLS and CDR2 YYNGEE. The CDR3 nucleotides read TGTGCCAGCAGCGTATCCCCAGACAGGGCCAACACCGGGGAGCTGTTTTTT. This translates into CASSVSPDRANTGELFF.

The chain couples TRBV28 to TRBJ1-2; D not resolved. Germline V gene data show CDR1 as MDHEN and CDR2 as SYDVKM. Trimming stripped 8 bases from V and 4 bases from J, with 20 bases between. CDR3 length: 15 residues. CDR3 in DNA: TGTGCCAGCGGAAAGTCGCCAGGAAGTCTCTATGGCTACACCTTC. It codes for CASGKSPGSLYGYTF.

This chain connects TRBV29-1 to TRBJ1-2, with D unresolved. Germline V gives CDR1 SQVTM, CDR2 ANQGSEA. Trimming took 3 bases from V and 0 from J, leaving 8 bases between them. This CDR3 has 13 amino acids. CDR3 region: CSVDMGANYGYTF. The DNA of the CDR3 is TGCAGCGTTGATATGGGAGCTAACTATGGCTACACCTTC.

The gene calls are TRBV6-5 and TRBJ1-1; D is ambiguous. Germline loops: CDR1 MNHEY, CDR2 SVGAGI. V dropped 7 bases and J dropped 4 bases, with 16 bases sitting between them. This CDR3 is built from 14 residues. This chain's CDR3 is CASTIGREGTEAFF. The CDR3 nucleotides are TGTGCCAGCACTATAGGTAGGGAGGGCACTGAAGCTTTCTTT.

This rearrangement joins TRBV5-1 to TRBJ2-5; the match to TRBD1 covers 7 bases. The CDR3 has 14 residues. J was trimmed by 1 base and V by 3 bases; bases with no gene match: 3. Germline-derived CDR1 and CDR2 are SGHRS and YFSETQ. The CDR3 loop reads CASSYRDSQETQYF. The CDR3 DNA reads as TGCGCCAGCAGCTACCGGGACAGCCAAGAGACCCAGTACTTC. The full variable domain, completed using reference TRBV5-1 and TRBJ2-5, is KAGVTQTPRYLIKTRGQQVTLSCSPISGHRSVSWYQQTPGQGLQFLFEYFSETQRNKGNFPGRFSGRQFSNSRSEMNVSTLELGDSALYLCASSYRDSQETQYFGPGTRLLVL.

The V call is TRBV6-6, the J call TRBJ1-5; 7 nucleotides line up with TRBD1. The CDR3 is 15 amino acids. Germline V gene sequence: CDR1 MNHNY, CDR2 SVGAGI (reference sequence). V lost 6 bases, J lost 0 bases, and 5 bases stayed unmatched. This chain's CDR3 is CASRLNRGSNQPQHF. The CDR3, as DNA: TGTGCCAGCAGGCTCAACAGGGGTAGCAATCAGCCCCAGCATTTT.

J is TRBJ1-2 and V is TRBV5-1; 10 bases match TRBD1. The germline CDR1 and CDR2 sequences are SGHRS and YFSETQ. The CDR3 contains 14 residues. Germline trimming cut 3 bases from V and 6 bases from J; bases unmatched to any gene: 5. CDR3 residues: CASSSTGTGDGYTF. CDR3 nucleotide sequence: TGCGCCAGCAGCTCCACCGGGACAGGGGATGGCTACACCTTC.

The DNA of the CDR3 is TGTGCCAGCAGCTTAGCCCAGGGGGCGCCGACTGAAGCTTTCTTT. Its translation: CASSLAQGAPTEAFF. The chain combines TRBV11-3 with TRBJ1-1; 8 bases are shared with TRBD1. V lost 1 base and J lost 5; bases outside the gene matches: 6. The CDR3 loop spans 15 amino acids. Germline V CDR1 and CDR2: SGHNT, YENEEA.